This T cell receptor (beta chain) is from a study of Ad26.COV2.S vaccination and SARS-CoV-2 variants (dated by TCRdb to 2020 to 2023). Some background on the complete study: Vaccine-arm donors came from COV1001, a multicentre, randomized, double-blind, placebo-controlled phase I-IIa trial of Ad26.COV2.S in healthy adults. The specificity and breadth of SARS-CoV-2-reactive T cell receptors after Ad26.COV2.S vaccination were assessed by TCRbeta repertoire sequencing. Trial participants were randomized into five groups of five: low-dose or high-dose Ad26.COV2.S given once or twice, or placebo on both occasions. A total of around 32 samples were included in the TCR-sequenced set, comprising some 20 Ad26.COV2.S vaccine recipients, 5 placebo recipients and 8 SARS-CoV-2 convalescent individuals. Dosing of Ad26.COV2.S was intramuscular, at either 5x10^10 or 1x10^11 viral particles, delivered as one shot or as two shots spaced 56 days apart. Blinding of investigators to trial group allocation was maintained during experiments and outcome assessment.

Study-level results and caveats: Vaccine and placebo recipients had comparable non-spike TCR breadth, which fits with the vaccine containing only spike. The authors noted that the TCR breadth and depth analyses may have underestimated total T cell responses. The study was not powered for comparison of responses between vaccine doses or regimens. Spike-specific TCR breadth was higher in Ad26.COV2.S recipients than in placebo recipients (P = 0.0014). After vaccination, substantial breadth of spike-specific CD8+ and CD4+ T cell responses was reported.

Read against the paper, the sample's treatment or condition label means: 15 to 20 received Ad26.COV2.S at low or high dose, single or two shots; roughly 5 received placebo; per-sample allocation not given. For vaccine and placebo recipients, repertoires were sequenced using samples collected on day 63 after the first injection. Cohort 1b enrolled roughly 25 adults aged 18-55 years at a single site in Boston, USA, between 29 July and 7 August 2020. Ad26.COV2.S was a replication-incompetent adenovirus type 26 vector expressing a prefusion-stabilized SARS-CoV-2 spike protein from the original Wuhan strain. In the case of this clone: The specificity of this receptor is unknown. Qualities for individual bases were not recorded, and no much larger clone is one base off.

The immunoSEQ Assay was the method used to sequence TCRbeta CDR3 regions. After extraction, genomic DNA underwent amplification by bias-controlled multiplex PCR, followed by high-throughput sequencing. For the original study's pipeline: Collapsing and filtering of sequences were performed to quantify the absolute abundance of each unique TCRbeta CDR3 region. Usable DNA was measured by amplifying reference genes present in all nucleated cells, and TCRbeta template counts were normalized to that usable DNA to estimate T cell fraction. Repertoire TCRs were annotated as SARS-CoV-2-specific by exact matching of V gene, CDR3 amino acid sequence and J gene to a known reactive TCR set. The reference SARS-CoV-2 TCR set was derived from MIRA and filtered for enrichment in COVID-19-positive ImmuneCODE repertoires, a step that removed public or cross-reactive TCRs. Using the MIRA antigens, annotated TCRs were further analysed by specific ORF or by position within an ORF. Depth was the summed frequency of annotated unique rearrangements, while breadth was defined as annotated unique rearrangements over total unique productive rearrangements. Two-sided Wilcoxon rank-sum tests were used to compare TCR breadth between groups. TCRdb took this table from immuneACCESS and kept in-frame rearrangements with V and J called. Such tables lack part of the clones; where checked against another copy, unresolved V genes explain under half of the gap, and the rest is unexplained. That table supplies the V and J calls and clone size; D and trimming were determined from the DNA. This sample is represented by about 680,000 clones; roughly 90% of them were singletons. Of the sample, approximately 1.5% falls within the top ten clones.

V is cut by 6 bases and J by 1 base, and the space between the germline ends is 4 bases. Spanning cysteine to phenylalanine, the CDR3 consists of 11 amino acids. Left in the record is the CDR3 DNA by itself, 33 bases read in frame from the first base. CDR1 and CDR2 were assigned from the germline V gene as MNHEY and SVGAGI. The TCR originated in a person between 18 and 59 years old who received the Ad26.COV2.S COVID-19 vaccine or a placebo. Rearrangement joined TRBV6-5 to TRBJ2-7, with no reliable assignment of the D segment. The specimen was peripheral blood, collected in a trial of Ad26.COV2.S vaccine versus placebo. The DNA sequence reads TGTGCCAGCAGGAATTCCTACGAGCAGTACTTC. This is translated as CASRNSYEQYF.